These 19 T cell receptor beta chains were all obtained from the same sample, sequenced in a study of shared clonotypes between healthy human individuals. Only in-frame clones appear in the TCRdb table, and some are missing; sequencing was by immunoSEQ multiplex PCR. Of hundreds of thousands of clones listed, around 77% were seen once; the top ten hold around 12%. Source material: PBMCs. Every receptor here comes from a woman in her thirties or forties in good health. Some clones in this sample may be carry-over from other donors' samples.

The V and J genes are TRBV6-1 and TRBJ1-3, with a tentative D call TRBD1 (5 bases). This CDR3 has 15 amino acids. Germline CDR1 is MNHNS and CDR2 is SASEGT. V was clipped by 8 bases and J by 0 bases, with 14 bases between them. The CDR3 DNA reads TGTGCCAGCGCCCGGGACGGAGGCTCTGGAAACACCATATATTTT. Protein: CASARDGGSGNTIYF.

This chain joins TRBV28 and TRBJ2-1, with a tentative D call TRBD2 (6 bases). Germline CDR1 MDHEN, CDR2 SYDVKM. The ends were cut back, 4 bases at V and 5 bases at J, with 15 bases in the middle. CDR3 length: 15 amino acids. The CDR3 loop is CASSSPGTSNNEQFF. CDR3 sequence (DNA): TGTGCCAGCAGTTCGCCCGGGACTTCAAACAATGAGCAGTTCTTC.

The chain combines TRBV7-2 with TRBJ2-3; D is unresolved. The CDR3 sequence is 16 residues long. V lost 4 bases and J 1 base, leaving 15 bases between the germline ends. CDR1 SGHTA and CDR2 FQGNSA come from the germline V gene. CDR3 DNA sequence: TGTGCCAGCAGCTCCTCGTACGGGCCGGGCACAGATACGCAGTATTTT. Its translation: CASSSSYGPGTDTQYF. Supplemented by reference TRBV7-2 and TRBJ2-3, the full variable domain reads GAGVSQSPSNKVTEKGKDVELRCDPISGHTALYWYRQSLGQGLEFLIYFQGNSAPDKSGLPSDRFSAERTGGSVSTLTIQRTQQEDSAVYLCASSSSYGPGTDTQYFGPGTRLTVL.

This rearrangement joins TRBV28 to TRBJ1-4; 7 positions agree with TRBD1. V shed 6 bases, J shed 4 bases, and the junction held 8 bases outside the gene matches. The CDR3 length is 15 residues. From germline, CDR1 is MDHEN and CDR2 SYDVKM. The CDR3 nucleotides read TGTGCCAGCAGGGAACCCGGACAGGTTAATGAAAAACTGTTTTTT. Translating it yields CASREPGQVNEKLFF. Looking up the rest from reference TRBV28 and TRBJ1-4 gives the full variable domain: DVKVTQSSRYLVKRTGEKVFLECVQDMDHENMFWYRQDPGLGLRLIYFSYDVKMKEKGDIPEGYSVSREKKERFSLILESASTNQTSMYLCASREPGQVNEKLFFGSGTQLSVL.

This chain uses TRBV11-3 with TRBJ2-7; tentative D call: TRBD1 (6 bases). The CDR3 totals 13 residues. In germline, CDR1 is SGHNT, CDR2 YENEEA. Trimming stripped 3 bases from V and 5 bases from J, with 11 bases between. The CDR3 protein is CASSLQTGHEQYF. CDR3 DNA sequence: TGTGCCAGCAGCTTGCAAACAGGGCACGAGCAGTACTTC.

The V call is TRBV7-2, the J call TRBJ2-7; 8 nucleotides agree with TRBD2. The V and J ends lost 6 bases and 6 bases, in that order; junction bases with no gene match: 13. There are 15 residues in the CDR3. The germline V gene encodes CDR1 SGHTA and CDR2 FQGNSA. The CDR3: CASRAFGAGVREQYF. The CDR3 nucleotides read TGTGCCAGCAGAGCTTTCGGAGCGGGAGTTCGCGAGCAGTACTTC.

A word on this clone: It is likely a read error: a sequence one base away is far more abundant. The chain couples TRBV4-3 to TRBJ2-3; TRBD2 matches at 8 bases. Trimming cost V 6 bases and J 2 bases; bases outside gene matches: 13. The germline CDR1 and CDR2 sequences are LGHNA and YSLEER. The CDR3 totals 17 residues. CDR3 bases: TGCGCCAGCAGTCGAGCCCTTAGCGGGATAAACACAGATACGCAGTATTTT. Protein sequence: CASSRALSGINTDTQYF.

The rearrangement links TRBV28 to TRBJ2-1, with 7 positions matching TRBD1. The CDR3 has 15 amino acids. Looked up from germline, CDR1 is MDHEN and CDR2 is SYDVKM. V trimming: 6 bases; J trimming: 5 bases; junction bases outside the gene matches: 10. CDR3 sequence (DNA): TGTGCCAGCAGCCTCCGACAGGGTGTCCACAATGAGCAGTTCTTC. Translating it yields CASSLRQGVHNEQFF. Full variable domain (outside the CDR3, taken from reference TRBV28 and TRBJ2-1): DVKVTQSSRYLVKRTGEKVFLECVQDMDHENMFWYRQDPGLGLRLIYFSYDVKMKEKGDIPEGYSVSREKKERFSLILESASTNQTSMYLCASSLRQGVHNEQFFGPGTRLTVL.

This sequence joins TRBV9 and TRBJ1-2; the match to TRBD1 covers 10 bases. The V and J ends lost 4 bases and 4 bases, in that order; junction bases with no gene match: 7. CDR1 and CDR2 (germline): SGDLS, YYNGEE. CDR3 length: 15 amino acids. In DNA, the CDR3 is TGTGCCAGCAGCCCCCGACAGGGGGCGGTCTATGGCTACACCTTC. Residues: CASSPRQGAVYGYTF. The entire variable domain, with the rest obtained from reference TRBV9 and TRBJ1-2, is as follows: DSGVTQTPKHLITATGQRVTLRCSPRSGDLSVYWYQQSLDQGLQFLIQYYNGEERAKGNILERFSAQQFPDLHSELNLSSLELGDSALYFCASSPRQGAVYGYTFGSGTRLTVV.

The V call is TRBV5-1, the J call TRBJ2-1; D gene uncertain. This CDR3 contains 15 residues. The germline V and J ends were trimmed by 0 bases and 2 bases, with 9 bases remaining between them. Germline V gives CDR1 SGHRS, CDR2 YFSETQ. CDR3 nucleotides: TGCGCCAGCAGCTTGGAGGCGAGCCCCTACAATGAGCAGTTCTTC. It specifies CASSLEASPYNEQFF.

In its sample, this clone was seen many times. The V and J genes are TRBV7-2 and TRBJ1-2; no firm D call. V shed 0 bases and J shed 4 bases, with 9 bases lying between them. Germline lookup yields CDR1 SGHTA and CDR2 FQGNSA. The CDR3 sequence is 14 residues long. CDR3 sequence: CASSLAAIGYGYTF. CDR3 nucleotide sequence: TGTGCCAGCAGCTTAGCTGCTATCGGCTATGGCTACACCTTC.

With respect to this clone: A read error is likely here: a far larger clone is one base away. Other DNA sequences in this specimen translate into the identical CDR3. This sequence joins TRBV28 and TRBJ1-2, with D possibly matching TRBD1 (5 bases). The CDR3 consists of 12 residues. Germline loops: CDR1 MDHEN, CDR2 SYDVKM. The ends were cut back, 3 bases at V and 9 bases at J, with 11 bases in the middle. The CDR3 nucleotides are TGTGCCAGCAGTTTCCAGGGATCGAGCTACACCTTC. Amino acids: CASSFQGSSYTF.

This clone was detected many times. The rearrangement uses TRBV28 and TRBJ1-2, with TRBD1 identical over 9 bases. Trimming removed 7 bases from V and 6 bases from J; junction bases left unmatched: 12. The CDR3 totals 15 residues. Germline values: CDR1 MDHEN, CDR2 SYDVKM. The CDR3 sequence is CASTTYGQGRHGYTF. DNA for the CDR3: TGTGCCAGCACCACCTATGGACAGGGGAGGCATGGCTACACCTTC.

This clone was picked up one time. The chain links TRBV25-1 to TRBJ1-4; D not certain. CDR3 length: 14 amino acids. Per the germline V gene, CDR1 is MGHDK and CDR2 is SYGVNS. V dropped 0 bases and J dropped 1 base, with 3 bases sitting between them. CDR3 loop: CASSEYGTNEKLFF. CDR3 sequence (DNA): TGTGCCAGCAGTGAATATGGAACTAATGAAAAACTGTTTTTT.

The chain uses TRBV7-9 and TRBJ2-1, with TRBD2 matching 13 bases. Germline V gives CDR1 SEHNR, CDR2 FQNEAQ (reference sequence). The V and J ends lost 4 bases and 8 bases, in that order; junction bases with no gene match: 5. The CDR3 is 15 residues long. The chain's CDR3 is CASSSRTSGSDEQFF. CDR3 coding DNA: TGTGCCAGCAGCTCCAGGACTAGCGGGAGTGATGAGCAGTTCTTC.

The CDR3 is CASTPRGEETQYF. The CDR3 DNA sequence: TGTGCCAGTACCCCCCGGGGGGAAGAGACCCAGTACTTC. The J gene is TRBJ2-5, the V gene TRBV19; TRBD2 agrees at 7 bases. The CDR3 covers 13 residues. Germline V CDR1 and CDR2: LNHDA, SQIVND (reference sequence). After removal of 7 bases from V and 3 bases from J, the junction contained 5 bases not matched to a gene.

The chain has TRBV11-2 and TRBJ2-7; TRBD2 matches at 12 bases. CDR1 is SGHAT, CDR2 FQNNGV, per germline. There are 15 residues in the CDR3. The trim removed 3 bases at V and 5 bases at J, leaving 5 bases unmatched. Here the CDR3 reads CASSFLAGGPDEQYF. Here the CDR3 DNA reads TGTGCCAGCAGCTTCCTAGCGGGAGGGCCGGACGAGCAGTACTTC.

The J gene is TRBJ1-4, the V gene TRBV27; 7 nucleotides match TRBD1. The germline V gene encodes CDR1 MNHEY and CDR2 SMNVEV (reference sequence). Trimming at V came to 6 bases and at J to 11 bases, leaving 6 bases not matched to a gene. CDR3 length: 12 residues. DNA for the CDR3: TGTGCCAGCAGCCGGGACAGCAGGAAACTGTTTTTT. Translated, it gives CASSRDSRKLFF.

J is TRBJ2-2 and V is TRBV27; 12 nucleotides agree with TRBD2. Losses at the gene ends were 7 bases for V and 8 bases for J; bases not matched to a gene: 11. The length of the CDR3 is 16 residues. Germline CDR1 MNHEY, CDR2 SMNVEV (reference sequence). The CDR3 coding sequence is TGTGCCAGCACCCCTCTAGCGGGAGGGCCCGGTGGGGAGCTGTTTTTT. It is translated as CASTPLAGGPGGELFF.